These 21 T cell receptor beta chains were all obtained from the same sample, sequenced in a study of T cells in Graves' hyperthyroidism and ophthalmopathy. The source material, RNA transcripts, was used to amplify TCR beta CDR3 regions. An initial round of RT-PCR targeting the TCR CDR3 relied on the HTBI primer set. MiXCR was run by TCRdb on the multiplex PCR reads, yielding one entry per CDR3 protein. The profile covers around 290,000 distinct CDR3 sequences, with roughly an eighth appearing a single time and 7.9% taken by the ten largest. The sample consisted of blood. The receptors were sampled from a woman aged 40 to 50 with Graves' hyperthyroidism.

This clonotype was recorded at least ten times. V is TRBV28 and J is TRBJ1-4, with TRBD1 matching 10 bases. V was clipped by 3 bases and J by 11 bases; unmatched bases: 12. CDR3 length: 16 amino acids. The V gene's germline CDR1 is MDHEN and CDR2 SYDVKM. Written as DNA, the CDR3 is TGTGCCAGCAGTTTCCCCACCGGGACAGGGGCTTCGAAACTGTTTTTT. Protein product: CASSFPTGTGASKLFF.

This clonotype was detected many times. V gene TRBV11-2 combines with J gene TRBJ1-1; D might be TRBD1 (6 bases). Germline CDR1 is SGHAT and CDR2 is FQNNGV. V lost 4 bases to trimming and J lost 7 bases, with 19 bases between them. The CDR3 is 15 amino acids. The CDR3 reads CASSSLQGMRREAFF. DNA for the CDR3: TGTGCCAGCAGCTCATTACAGGGAATGCGCCGTGAAGCTTTCTTT.

This clonotype was picked up many times. The gene calls are TRBV27 and TRBJ1-2, with D perhaps matching TRBD1 (6 bases). The V end was cut by 2 bases, the J end by 4 bases, with 11 bases between. This CDR3 has 14 residues. The germline gives CDR1 MNHEY, CDR2 SMNVEV (reference sequence). CDR3 DNA: TGTGCCAGCAGTTTAGCCGGGACACCCTATGGCTACACCTTC. Its translation is CASSLAGTPYGYTF.

This clonotype occurred a few times. J is TRBJ2-5 and V is TRBV27, with D perhaps being TRBD1 or TRBD2 (5 bases each). The CDR3 has 11 residues. The V gene lost 11 bases and the J gene lost 5 bases, with 12 bases spanning the gap. Germline V gene lookup returns CDR1 MNHEY and CDR2 SMNVEV (reference sequence). DNA for the CDR3: TGTGCCCTGCTATGGGGGGAGACCCAGTACTTC. This sequence encodes CALLWGETQYF.

This clonotype was observed many times. J is TRBJ2-5 and V is TRBV24-1; TRBD2 agrees at 11 bases. The CDR3 has 15 residues. V dropped 0 bases and J dropped 5; count of bases not matched to a gene: 1. The germline gives CDR1 KGHDR, CDR2 SFDVKD. In DNA, the CDR3 is TGTGCCACCAGTGATTTGACTAGCGGGAGTGAGACCCAGTACTTC. Translated: CATSDLTSGSETQYF.

At least ten counts were recorded for this clonotype. The gene calls are TRBV7-6 and TRBJ2-5; 10 bases map to TRBD2. Germline CDR1 is SGHVS and CDR2 is FNYEAQ. Losses at the gene ends were 4 bases for V and 5 bases for J; bases not matched to a gene: 10. The CDR3 is made up of 16 amino acids. The CDR3 sequence is CASSSPSGRAEETQYF. Written as DNA, the CDR3 is TGTGCCAGCAGCTCGCCAAGCGGGAGGGCCGAGGAGACCCAGTACTTC.

This clonotype was detected a few times. DNA for the CDR3: TGTGCCAGCAGGCTTAGCGGGAGTCGGTACGAGCAGTACTTC. Translating gives CASRLSGSRYEQYF. The chain has TRBV6-1 and TRBJ2-7; TRBD2 aligns across 9 bases. The CDR3 consists of 14 residues. Germline loops: CDR1 MNHNS, CDR2 SASEGT. Trimming at V came to 6 bases and at J to 4 bases, leaving 7 bases not matched to a gene.

This clonotype has only a few counts. V and J are TRBV6-1 and TRBJ2-3; no clear D gene. V was clipped by 5 bases and J by 0 bases, with 9 bases between them. The CDR3 covers 14 residues. Germline V gene data show CDR1 as MNHNS and CDR2 as SASEGT. CDR3 in amino acids: CASSFPTSTDTQYF. The CDR3 nucleotides are TGTGCCAGCAGTTTTCCCACTAGCACAGATACGCAGTATTTT.

In its sample, this clonotype was seen many times. The rearrangement links TRBV27 to TRBJ2-5; the match to TRBD2 covers 9 bases. CDR3 size: 16 residues. J was trimmed by 1 base and V by 3 bases; bases with no gene match: 6. Germline CDR1 MNHEY, CDR2 SMNVEV (reference sequence). The CDR3 DNA sequence: TGTGCCAGCAGTTTTCGACGCGGGAGGGGCCAAGAGACCCAGTACTTC. Translation gives CASSFRRGRGQETQYF.

This chain joins TRBV12-3 or TRBV12-4 and TRBJ1-6; D call uncertain. The CDR3 consists of 13 residues. The V and J ends lost 3 bases and 10 bases respectively, with 10 bases between them. CDR3 protein: CASSLGGKSPLHF. The CDR3 nucleotides read TGTGCCAGCAGTTTGGGAGGGAAATCACCCCTCCACTTT.

This clonotype was picked up many times. The CDR3 nucleotides read TGTGCCAGCAGCCAACCGGGACTAGCGGGAGACACAGATACGCAGTATTTT. This translates into CASSQPGLAGDTDTQYF. The chain joins TRBV3-1 to TRBJ2-3; 14 nucleotides agree with TRBD2. V was clipped by 2 bases and J by 2 bases; unmatched bases: 3. This CDR3 is 17 amino acids long. The germline V gene encodes CDR1 LGHDT and CDR2 YNNKEL (reference sequence).

This clonotype was picked up many times. The chain's CDR3 is CSAEDRGYNYGYTF. In DNA form, the CDR3 reads TGCAGCGCTGAGGACAGGGGGTATAACTATGGCTACACCTTC. This rearrangement joins TRBV29-1 to TRBJ1-2; 10 bases align to TRBD1. The CDR3 extends over 14 amino acids. The germline V gene has CDR1 SQVTM and CDR2 ANQGSEA. The V segment lost 7 bases and the J segment 1 base; nucleotides outside the gene matches: 6. Combining the CDR3 with reference TRBV29-1 and TRBJ1-2 gives the whole variable domain SAVISQKPSRDICQRGTSLTIQCQVDSQVTMMFWYRQQPGQSLTLIATANQGSEATYESGFVIDKFPISRPNLTFSTLTVSNMSPEDSSIYLCSAEDRGYNYGYTFGSGTRLTVV.

This clonotype was found many times. Relative to the germline gene, one junction end is altered; a read error may explain this. The chain recombines TRBV2 with TRBJ2-3; no definite D call. The CDR3 is 14 amino acids. Germline V CDR1 and CDR2: SNHLY, FYNNEI. In nucleotides, the CDR3 is TGTGCCAGCAATGAAGGGTCGGCCGCAGATACGCAGTATTTT. This codes for CASNEGSAADTQYF.

This clonotype was picked up many times. The gene calls are TRBV5-1 and TRBJ1-2, with D possibly being TRBD1 (5 bases). CDR1 and CDR2 from the germline V gene are SGHRS and YFSETQ. The CDR3 covers 14 residues. Trimming removed 0 bases from V and 4 bases from J, with 10 bases in between. In DNA form, the CDR3 reads TGCGCCAGCAGCTTGGAAGGGACCTCCTATGGCTACACCTTC. This sequence encodes CASSLEGTSYGYTF.

The sample holds a few counts of this clonotype. The chain joins TRBV6-1 to TRBJ1-4; 8 bases align to TRBD1. The CDR3 is 16 amino acids. CDR1 is MNHNS, CDR2 SASEGT, per germline. The J segment lost 2 bases and the V segment lost 5 bases, leaving 7 bases of the junction unmatched. The CDR3 sequence is CASSSGGFWTNEKLFF. In DNA, the CDR3 is TGTGCCAGCAGTTCAGGGGGCTTTTGGACTAATGAAAAACTGTTTTTT.

This clonotype was counted at least ten times. The chain joins TRBV19 to TRBJ2-7, with D unresolved. The CDR3 loop spans 13 amino acids. The ends were cut back, 7 bases at V and 6 bases at J, with 16 bases in the middle. In germline, CDR1 is LNHDA, CDR2 SQIVND (reference sequence). In DNA form, the CDR3 reads TGTGCCAGTAATCCTGACGGGTACAGCGAGCAGTACTTC. It is translated as CASNPDGYSEQYF. The whole variable domain, remainder taken from reference TRBV19 and TRBJ2-7, is DGGITQSPKYLFRKEGQNVTLSCEQNLNHDAMYWYRQDPGQGLRLIYYSQIVNDFQKGDIAEGYSVSREKKESFPLTVTSAQKNPTAFYLCASNPDGYSEQYFGPGTRLTVT.

Only a few counts were recorded for this clonotype. V gene TRBV5-1 combines with J gene TRBJ2-5; maybe TRBD2 (6 bases). The CDR3 extends over 12 amino acids. CDR1 is SGHRS and CDR2 is YFSETQ in the germline V gene. V lost 3 bases to trimming and J lost 11 bases, with 14 bases between them. The CDR3 coding sequence is TGCGCCAGCAGCTCTCCGGGACTGGCACAGTACTTC. Its translation: CASSSPGLAQYF.

The J gene is TRBJ2-7, the V gene TRBV20-1; unclear D gene. The CDR3 totals 12 residues. Per germline, CDR1 DFQATT and CDR2 SNEGSKA (reference sequence). Trimming took 1 base from V and 7 from J, leaving 11 bases between them. CDR3: CSARGTWGEQYF. Written as DNA, the CDR3 is TGCAGTGCTAGAGGGACGTGGGGTGAGCAGTACTTC.

This clonotype was counted a few times. V gene TRBV20-1 combines with J gene TRBJ2-7, with D tentatively TRBD2 (6 bases). The CDR3 spans 11 residues. Trimming took off 6 bases at V and 7 bases at J, with 13 bases between the two ends. In germline, CDR1 is DFQATT, CDR2 SNEGSKA (reference sequence). DNA of the CDR3: TGCAGTGCGGCCGGACGGGAGGAGCAGTACTTC. It translates to CSAAGREEQYF.

This clonotype was counted between two and nine times. V is TRBV5-4 and J is TRBJ2-7, with 9 bases aligning to TRBD2. Germline CDR1 and CDR2: SGHNT and YYREEE (reference sequence). Trimming at V came to 6 bases and at J to 2 bases, leaving 6 bases not matched to a gene. CDR3 length equals 14 residues. The CDR3 DNA sequence: TGTGCCAGCAATTATAGCGGGGGAGCCTACGAGCAGTACTTC. It specifies CASNYSGGAYEQYF.

This clonotype was detected only a few times. V gene TRBV19 combines with J gene TRBJ1-4, with D tentatively TRBD1 (5 bases). The germline gives CDR1 LNHDA, CDR2 SQIVND (reference sequence). This CDR3 region has 14 residues. V lost 5 bases, J lost 8 bases, and 15 bases lay in between. CDR3 in amino acids: CASSQQAVGEKLFF. The CDR3 region has the DNA TGTGCCAGTAGTCAACAGGCGGTTGGCGAAAAACTGTTTTTT.